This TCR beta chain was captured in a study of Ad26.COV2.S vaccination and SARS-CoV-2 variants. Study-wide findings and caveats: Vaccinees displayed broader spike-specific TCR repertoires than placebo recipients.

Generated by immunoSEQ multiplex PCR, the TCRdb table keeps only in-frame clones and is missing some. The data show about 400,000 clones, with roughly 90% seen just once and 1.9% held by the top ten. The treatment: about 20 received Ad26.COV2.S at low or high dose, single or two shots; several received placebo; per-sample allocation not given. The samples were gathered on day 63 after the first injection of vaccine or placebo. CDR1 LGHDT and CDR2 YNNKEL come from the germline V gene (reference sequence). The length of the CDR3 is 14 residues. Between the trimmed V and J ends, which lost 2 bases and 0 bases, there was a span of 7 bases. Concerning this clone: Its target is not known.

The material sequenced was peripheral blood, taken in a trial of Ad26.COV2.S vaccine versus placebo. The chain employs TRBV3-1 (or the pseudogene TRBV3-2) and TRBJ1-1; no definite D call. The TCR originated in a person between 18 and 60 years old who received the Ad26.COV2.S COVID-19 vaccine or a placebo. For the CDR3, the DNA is TGTGCCAGCAGCCAAACACATCTGAACACTGAAGCTTTCTTT. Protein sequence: CASSQTHLNTEAFF.